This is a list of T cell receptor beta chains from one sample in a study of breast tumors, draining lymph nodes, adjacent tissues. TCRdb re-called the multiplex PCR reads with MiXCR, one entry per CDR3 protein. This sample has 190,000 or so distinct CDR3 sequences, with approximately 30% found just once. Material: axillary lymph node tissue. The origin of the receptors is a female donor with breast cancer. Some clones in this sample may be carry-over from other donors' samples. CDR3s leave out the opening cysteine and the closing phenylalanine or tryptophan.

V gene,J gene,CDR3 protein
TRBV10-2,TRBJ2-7,ASSEGTGDYEQY
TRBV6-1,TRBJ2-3,ASSRGWGTDTQY
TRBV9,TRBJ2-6,ASSVLAGSNVLT
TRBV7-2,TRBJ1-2,ASSLYQDSYYGYT
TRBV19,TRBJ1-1,ASSPRGQGTEAF
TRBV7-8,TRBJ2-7,ASSPRPGGPYEQY
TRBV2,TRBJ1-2,ASSEADDRGLGYT
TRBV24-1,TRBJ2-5,ATRGTGGRDETQY
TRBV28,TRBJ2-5,ASRPGLSQETQY
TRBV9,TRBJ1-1,ASSVDPSLNTEAF
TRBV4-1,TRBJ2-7,ASSRLADTYEQY
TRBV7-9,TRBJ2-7,ASSFGREGGEQY
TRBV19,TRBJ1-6,ASSIVETGGSPLH
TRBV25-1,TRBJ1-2,ASLEFLGQGAGYT
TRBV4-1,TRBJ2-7,ASSQRPRAGGPIYEQY
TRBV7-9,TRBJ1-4,ASSLEGGSANGKLF
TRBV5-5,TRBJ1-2,ASSLEFLGQGAYGYT
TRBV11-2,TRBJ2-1,ASSHGLAGGLNEQF
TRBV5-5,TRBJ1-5,ASSSRPLGNQPQH
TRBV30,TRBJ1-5,AWSRGGGGGNQPQH
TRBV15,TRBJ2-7,ATSRDQKGEQY
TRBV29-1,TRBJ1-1,SAEGFGITEAF
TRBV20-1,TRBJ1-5,SARDFYSNQPQH
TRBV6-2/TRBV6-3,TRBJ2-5,ASSHSPRWRDEETQY
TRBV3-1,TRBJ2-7,ASSQVPWGAGNEQY
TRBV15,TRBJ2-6,ATSSGGTGNVLT
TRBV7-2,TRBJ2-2,ASSLGNRYTGELF
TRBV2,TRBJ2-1,ASSGEAGDYQF
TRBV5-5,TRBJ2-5,ASTQYRVQETQY
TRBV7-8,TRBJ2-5,ANSLISYQETQY
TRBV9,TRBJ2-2,ASSVPQGPNTGELF
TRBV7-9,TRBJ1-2,ASSLASGTVDHYGYT
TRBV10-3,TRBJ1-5,AISDRDFQPQH
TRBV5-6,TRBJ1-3,ASSLAGDAFGNTIY
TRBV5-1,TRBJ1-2,ASAQGANSYT
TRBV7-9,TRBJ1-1,ASSAPGGWSAEAF
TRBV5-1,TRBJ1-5,ASSLAWDQPQH
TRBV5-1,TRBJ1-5,ASSRGQGSEH
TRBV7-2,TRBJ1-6,ASSQRGATRGPLH
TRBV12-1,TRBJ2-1,AGSLPLDRAHEQF
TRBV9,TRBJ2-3,VSSSGQGTDTQY
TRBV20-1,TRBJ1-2,SARVLGALSYT
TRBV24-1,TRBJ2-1,ATSDLRQKNEQF
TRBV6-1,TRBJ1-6,ASSENRALPLH
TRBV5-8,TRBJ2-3,ASSVDQRETQRSTDTQY
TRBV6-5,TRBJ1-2,ASRTTGAANYGYT
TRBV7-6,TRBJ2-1,ASSLAERESEQF
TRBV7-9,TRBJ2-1,ASSYPGTGRTSGSEQF
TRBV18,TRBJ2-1,ASSPIRQGTEYNEQF
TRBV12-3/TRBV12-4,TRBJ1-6,ASTRQGNNSPLH
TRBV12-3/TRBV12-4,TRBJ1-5,ASSLARQGPTQPQH
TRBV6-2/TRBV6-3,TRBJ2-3,ASSQYLAGVSTDTQY
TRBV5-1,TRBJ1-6,ASSSQQGAGNSPLH
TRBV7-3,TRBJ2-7,ATGTSGGPYEQY